This T cell receptor (beta chain) comes out of a study of cytomegalovirus exposure and HLA in healthy donors. General study results and limits: A later analysis found that most CMV-associated TCR beta chains appeared HLA-restricted.

The CDR3 consists of 14 residues. The ends lost 3 bases at V and 5 bases at J; junction bases unmatched: 6. Germline assignment: CDR1 SNHLY and CDR2 FYNNEI. PCR employed 60 Vbeta and 13 Jbeta primers. Sequencing was performed with immunoSEQ multiplex PCR; in TCRdb, only in-frame clones are kept and a portion is missing. This sample has fewer than 250,000 clones, with under 85% found just once. This clone was picked up one time. Its antigen remains unidentified. Nominally healthy donors were sampled, though unrecorded immune exposures were likely. The clonotype was recovered from a woman in her fifties or sixties in good health and CMV-seropositive. J is TRBJ2-7 and V is TRBV2; TRBD1 agrees at 8 bases. The sample comprised PBMCs. Here the CDR3 DNA reads TGTGCCAGCAGTGATACCAGGGGGCGCGACGAGCAGTACTTC. This sequence encodes CASSDTRGRDEQYF.